This T cell receptor beta chain was recovered during a study of cytomegalovirus exposure and HLA in healthy donors (dated by TCRdb to 2015 to 2018). Study-wide context: According to a later analysis, the roughly 130 validation repertoires were produced on the same platform as the 666 repertoires of the first cohort. Along with the roughly 700-subject first cohort, a separate validation cohort of over a hundred different subjects was used. The study was designed to test whether signatures of past pathogen exposure could be identified by cataloging public T cell receptors. To predict cytomegalovirus infection status, the study brought together high-throughput TCR immunosequencing, statistical association of individual TCRs with disease status, and machine learning.

The donors belonged to the validation cohort of about 130 subjects, which was separate from the roughly 670-subject first cohort. Comments on this clone: Its antigen is still unknown. No much larger clone exists at a distance of one base, and base qualities are not known.

Library preparation was by the immunoSEQ multiplex PCR assay. Turning to the authors' computational methods: A statistical classification framework was built to diagnose cytomegalovirus status from the catalog of TCR beta chain sequences. Held by TCRdb, this immuneACCESS table contains in-frame sequences only and omits some clones. Under half of the omission traces to an unresolved V gene where checked; the cause of the rest is unknown. Clone size and the V and J calls come from that table; the DNA yielded D and trimming. The sample has 200,000 to 300,000 clones on record, 80% to 90% of them singletons. The ten largest clones take up 2.6% of the sample. General findings and caveats noted by the study authors: In both the original and validation cohorts, the classifier was reported to diagnose cytomegalovirus status with high specificity and sensitivity. A total of roughly 160 TCR beta chains were listed by the study as associated with cytomegalovirus. The validation cohort had no HLA typing available for a later analysis, so co-occurrence within that cohort was assessed over all 130 or so repertoires. Of the cluster scores, roughly 93% were above 0 in a later analysis, which found that TCRs clustered in the first cohort also tended to co-occur in the 110 or so validation repertoires. The authors suggested that the approach could potentially be extended to other disease states and immunological phenotypes. In vitro tests confirmed that a few of the cytomegalovirus-associated TCR beta chains recognize cytomegalovirus antigens. Most TCR sequences were seen in very few donors, while some public TCRs were found in many individuals.

CDR1 SGDLS and CDR2 YYNGEE were looked up in the germline V gene. Spanning cysteine to phenylalanine, the CDR3 consists of 14 amino acids. Here the CDR3 DNA is all that survives: 42 bases in frame from base 1. V loses 0 bases at its end and J loses 5 bases; junction bases beyond the gene matches: 4. Specimen: PBMCs. This receptor was identified in a man between 18 and 35 years old in good health and CMV-seronegative. The chain couples TRBV9 to TRBJ2-5, and 7 junctional nucleotides match TRBD1. The CDR3: CASSVGAGGETQYF. The nucleotide sequence reads TGTGCCAGCAGCGTAGGAGCAGGGGGTGAGACCCAGTACTTC.